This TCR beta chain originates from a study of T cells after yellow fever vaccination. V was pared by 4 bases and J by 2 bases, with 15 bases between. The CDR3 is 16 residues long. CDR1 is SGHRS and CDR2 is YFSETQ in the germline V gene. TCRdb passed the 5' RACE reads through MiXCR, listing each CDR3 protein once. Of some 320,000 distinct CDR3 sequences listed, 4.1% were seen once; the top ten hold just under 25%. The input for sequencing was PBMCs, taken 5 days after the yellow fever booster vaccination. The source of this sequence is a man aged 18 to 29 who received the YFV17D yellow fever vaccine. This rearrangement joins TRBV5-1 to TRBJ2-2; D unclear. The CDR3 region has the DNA TGCGCCAGCAGCACTTGTTGTAGGGAAAACACCGGGGAGCTGTTTTTT. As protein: CASSTCCRENTGELFF.